The present entry profiles one T cell receptor (beta chain) with its context. Its antigen is still unknown. V gave up 3 bases and J gave up 5 bases, with 7 bases separating them. The CDR3 covers 12 residues. Germline values: CDR1 PRHDT, CDR2 FYEKMQ (reference sequence). PCR involved 60 Vbeta and 13 Jbeta primers. Sequenced by immunoSEQ multiplex PCR; TCRdb stores in-frame clones only, minus some. The table shows 110,000 to 150,000 clones, with around two thirds occurring only once. The data were obtained in a study of cytomegalovirus exposure and HLA in healthy donors. Across the whole study: There were 70 million to 95 million unique TCRs (from HLA-typed donors) in an early data release. Whole-study results and caveats: 150 to 200 TCR beta chains were listed as cytomegalovirus-associated. The likely explanation for a cluster of highly shared sequence variants was sequencing artifact.

The clonotype comes from a woman in her sixties or seventies in good health and CMV-seropositive. The rearrangement joins TRBV13 to TRBJ1-2; D is ambiguous. Sequencing input: PBMCs. The CDR3 sequence is CASSLQDYGYTF. CDR3 DNA sequence: TGTGCCAGCAGCTTGCAGGATTATGGCTACACCTTC.